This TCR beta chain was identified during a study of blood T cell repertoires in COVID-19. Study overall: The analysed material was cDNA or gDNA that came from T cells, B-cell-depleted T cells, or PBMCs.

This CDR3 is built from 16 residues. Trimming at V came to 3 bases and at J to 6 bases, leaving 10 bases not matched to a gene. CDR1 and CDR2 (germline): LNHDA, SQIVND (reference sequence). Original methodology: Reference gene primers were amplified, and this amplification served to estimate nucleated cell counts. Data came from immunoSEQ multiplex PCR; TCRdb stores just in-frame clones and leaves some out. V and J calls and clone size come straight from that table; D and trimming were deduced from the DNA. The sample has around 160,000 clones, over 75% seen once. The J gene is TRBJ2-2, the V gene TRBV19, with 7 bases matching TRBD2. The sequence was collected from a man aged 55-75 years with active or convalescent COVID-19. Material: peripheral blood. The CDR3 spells CASSIFSGRPAGELFF. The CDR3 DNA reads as TGTGCCAGTAGTATTTTCTCCGGGAGGCCCGCCGGGGAGCTGTTTTTT.